The clone carrying this TCR beta chain was seen more than once but under ten times. The record originates from a study of blood T cells in healthy people across ages. A J-beta primer mix and a sample-barcoded 5' primer were used in a second PCR of about 7 to 12 cycles. TCRdb reprocessed the 5' RACE reads with MiXCR, giving one entry per CDR3 protein. The repertoire holds about a million distinct CDR3 sequences, with about two fifths as singletons. The CDR3 extends over 15 amino acids. V lost 3 bases and J 2 bases, leaving 11 bases between the germline ends. Sequencing was carried out using blood. The TCR was taken from a man aged 18 to 30 in good health. The chain has TRBV12-3 or TRBV12-4 and TRBJ2-1; D unresolved. CDR3 nucleotide sequence: TGTGCCAGCAGTTTTTACCAGCGAACCTACAATGAGCAGTTCTTC. This sequence encodes CASSFYQRTYNEQFF.